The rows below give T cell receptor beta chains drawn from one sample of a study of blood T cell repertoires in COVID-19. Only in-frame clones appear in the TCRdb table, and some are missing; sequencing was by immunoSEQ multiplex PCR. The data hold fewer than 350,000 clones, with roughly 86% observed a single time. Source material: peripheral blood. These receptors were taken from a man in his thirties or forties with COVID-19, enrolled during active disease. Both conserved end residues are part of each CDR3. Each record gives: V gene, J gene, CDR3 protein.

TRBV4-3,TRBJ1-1,CASSPSARGLVGHTEAFF
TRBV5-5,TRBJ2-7,CASSRGDRPYEQYF
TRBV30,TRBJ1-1,CAWSAGAVNTEAFF
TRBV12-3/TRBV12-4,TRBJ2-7,CASSWTSGYEQYF
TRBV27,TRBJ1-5,CASSLSREINQPQHF
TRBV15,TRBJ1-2,CATSGDRGRGYGYTF
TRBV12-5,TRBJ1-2,CASGLAGGGHYGYTF
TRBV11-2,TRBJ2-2,CASSVYRNTGELFF
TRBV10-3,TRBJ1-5,CAISESHSRGVNQPQHF
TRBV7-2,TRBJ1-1,CASSLRITGTGGTAFF
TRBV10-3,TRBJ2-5,CAISGGQYQETQYF
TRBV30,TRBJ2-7,CAWSLGQGDEQYF
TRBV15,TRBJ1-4,CATSREGGREKLFF
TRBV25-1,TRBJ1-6,CASSEGGGFVFSPLHF
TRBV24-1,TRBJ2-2,CATSDRVPGELFF
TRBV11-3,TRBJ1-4,CASRDGLGQTATNEKLFF
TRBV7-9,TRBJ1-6,CASSPTTGVNSPLHF
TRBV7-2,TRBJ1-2,CASSLGQGVQYGYTF
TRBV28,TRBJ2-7,CATGVGTGAYEQYF
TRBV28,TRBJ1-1,CASVDRENTEAFF
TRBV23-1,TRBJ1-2,CASSRLDSRTNYGYTF
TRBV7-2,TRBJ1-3,CASIPRDRGDLGGNTIYF
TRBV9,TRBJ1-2,CASSVARDRAPYGYTF
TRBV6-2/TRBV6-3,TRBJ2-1,CASSRGYNEQFF
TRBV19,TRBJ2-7,CASSFTGTLIGTGEQYF
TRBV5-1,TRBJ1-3,CASSSGLGNTIYF
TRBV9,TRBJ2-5,CASSVSPVETQYF
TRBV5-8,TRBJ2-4,CASSGLVAGVAKNIQYF
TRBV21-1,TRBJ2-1,CASSNSPSGRSNEQFF
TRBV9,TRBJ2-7,CASSVASGPSYEQYF
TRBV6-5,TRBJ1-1,CASSYARYTEAFF
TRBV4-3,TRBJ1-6,CASSQARDRGNSPLHF
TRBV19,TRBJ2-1,CASRGLAGGLYNEQFF
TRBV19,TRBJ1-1,CASSTWTGSTEAFF
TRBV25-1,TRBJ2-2,CASSAREETGGAGELFF
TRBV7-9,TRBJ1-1,CASTPTGAYTEAFF
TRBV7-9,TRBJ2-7,CASSSDRKSSYEQYF
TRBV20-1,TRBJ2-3,CSASGGRGQGTTDTQYF
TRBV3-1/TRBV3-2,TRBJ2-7,CASSRRPGGTGPYEQYF
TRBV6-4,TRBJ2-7,CASSDSVTTYEQYF
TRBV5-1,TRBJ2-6,CASSLGDTLSSGANVLTF
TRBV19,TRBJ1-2,CASSIGGRYYGYTF
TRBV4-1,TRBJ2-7,CASSQGPGGHEQYF
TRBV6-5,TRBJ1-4,CASTSLATNEKLFF
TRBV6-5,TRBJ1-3,CASSYSSGGSGNTIYF
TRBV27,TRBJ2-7,CASSLLRMGAHEQYF
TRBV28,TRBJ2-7,CASTHRLAASYEQYF
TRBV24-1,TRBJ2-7,CATSEGTGASYEQYF
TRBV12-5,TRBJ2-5,CASVGVEGPKETQYF
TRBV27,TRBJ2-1,CASSFLPPSEQFF
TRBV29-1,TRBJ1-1,CSVARDSKNTEAFF
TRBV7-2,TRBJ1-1,CASSLMAQGDTEAFF
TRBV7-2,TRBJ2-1,CASSSSGGTEQFF
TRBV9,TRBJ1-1,CASSVESGISTEAFF
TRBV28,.,CASSTRTDPSNQPQYF
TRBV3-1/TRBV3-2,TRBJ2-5,CASSQVQGVETQYF
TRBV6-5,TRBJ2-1,CASSYNSNNEQFF
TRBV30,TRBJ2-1,CAWDGQGAGNEQFF
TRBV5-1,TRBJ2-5,CASSDRGQQETQYF
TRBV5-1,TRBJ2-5,CASSLQGFAETQYF